This TCR beta chain comes out of a study of blood T cell repertoires in COVID-19. The CDR3 runs to 13 residues. Losses at the gene ends were 8 bases for V and 4 bases for J; bases not matched to a gene: 6. Germline V gene lookup returns CDR1 KGHDR and CDR2 SFDVKD. The method was immunoSEQ multiplex PCR; TCRdb's version includes in-frame clones alone and lacks a portion of them. The sample consists of fewer than 500,000 clones, around 90% of them appearing once. The sequence was collected from a woman between 18 and 29 years old who had recovered from COVID-19. The sample was PBMCs or T cells enriched from blood (not recorded which). This chain connects TRBV24-1 to TRBJ1-1, with 7 bases matching TRBD1. The CDR3 here is CATKGALSTEAFF. For the CDR3, the DNA is TGTGCCACCAAGGGGGCTCTGAGCACTGAAGCTTTCTTT.